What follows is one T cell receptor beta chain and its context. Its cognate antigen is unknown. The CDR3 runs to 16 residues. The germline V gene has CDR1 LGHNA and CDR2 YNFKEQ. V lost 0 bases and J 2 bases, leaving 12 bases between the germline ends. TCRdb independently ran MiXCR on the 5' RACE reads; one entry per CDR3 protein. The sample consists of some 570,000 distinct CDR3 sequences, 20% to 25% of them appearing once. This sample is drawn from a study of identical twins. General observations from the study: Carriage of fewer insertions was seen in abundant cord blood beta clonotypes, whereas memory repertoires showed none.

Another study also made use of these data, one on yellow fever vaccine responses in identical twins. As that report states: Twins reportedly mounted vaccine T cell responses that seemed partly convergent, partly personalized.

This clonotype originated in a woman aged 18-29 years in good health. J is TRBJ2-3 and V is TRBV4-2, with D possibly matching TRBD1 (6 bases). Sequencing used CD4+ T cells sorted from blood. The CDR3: CASSQEGAAPTDTQYF. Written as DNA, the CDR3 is TGTGCCAGCAGCCAAGAGGGGGCAGCTCCCACAGATACGCAGTATTTT.